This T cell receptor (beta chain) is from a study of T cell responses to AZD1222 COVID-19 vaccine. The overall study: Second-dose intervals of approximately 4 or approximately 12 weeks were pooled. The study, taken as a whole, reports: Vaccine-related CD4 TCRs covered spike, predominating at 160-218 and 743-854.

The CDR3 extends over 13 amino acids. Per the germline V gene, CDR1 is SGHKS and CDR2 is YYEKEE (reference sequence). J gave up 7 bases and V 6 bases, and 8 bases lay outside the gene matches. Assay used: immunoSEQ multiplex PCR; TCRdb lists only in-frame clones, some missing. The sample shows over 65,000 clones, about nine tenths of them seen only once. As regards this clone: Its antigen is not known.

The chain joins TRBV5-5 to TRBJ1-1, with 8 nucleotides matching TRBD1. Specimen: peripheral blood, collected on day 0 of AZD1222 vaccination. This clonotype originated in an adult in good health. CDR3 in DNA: TGTGCCAGCACCCCAGGGGGCAGGGGTGAAGCTTTCTTT. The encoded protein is CASTPGGRGEAFF.